This is a list of T cell receptor beta chains from one sample in a study of tumor and adjacent non-tumor tissue in lung cancer. MiXCR, run by TCRdb on the multiplex PCR reads, gives a single entry per CDR3 protein. The sample holds almost 75,000 distinct CDR3 sequences, nearly 70% seen once. The sequenced material came from distant non-tumor lung tissue. These receptors all come from a woman aged 45-60 years with non-small cell lung cancer. The CDR3 runs from the conserved cysteine through the conserved F or W. Fields, in order: V gene, J gene, clone size, D gene, CDR3 DNA, CDR3 protein. D genes are given only for firm matches. Clone sizes are given selectively: once, few, many, or a class where the clone is expanded.

v_gene: TRBV12-3/TRBV12-4; j_gene: TRBJ1-1; abundance: .; d_gene: TRBD1; CDR3nt: TGTGCCTGCAAGTTTCTGGGACAGGGGGGTGAAGCTTCCTTT; CDR3aa: CACKFLGQGGEASF
v_gene: TRBV11-2; j_gene: TRBJ2-1; abundance: .; d_gene: TRBD2; CDR3nt: TGTGCCAGCAGCTTAGTGGGGACTAGAGGGAGTAGTGAGCAGTTCTTC; CDR3aa: CASSLVGTRGSSEQFF
v_gene: TRBV12-3/TRBV12-4; j_gene: TRBJ1-4; abundance: .; d_gene: .; CDR3nt: TGTGCCAGTAGTCCCTGGCAGGGGCAGCTGTTTTTT; CDR3aa: CASSPWQGQLFF
v_gene: TRBV28; j_gene: TRBJ1-1; abundance: .; d_gene: TRBD1; CDR3nt: TGTACCAGCAGTTTAGTCCGGGACAGGCGCATCAGGGCTTTCTTT; CDR3aa: CTSSLVRDRRIRAFF
v_gene: TRBV13; j_gene: TRBJ2-1; abundance: many; d_gene: TRBD2; CDR3nt: TGTGCCAGCAGCCCCCAGCGGGAGGGGCCCTGGAATGAGCAGTTCTTC; CDR3aa: CASSPQREGPWNEQFF
v_gene: TRBV29-1; j_gene: TRBJ2-1; abundance: .; d_gene: TRBD2; CDR3nt: TGCAGCGTTCGGATTAGCGGGACTAAGCAGATCTTC; CDR3aa: CSVRISGTKQIF
v_gene: TRBV6-2/TRBV6-3; j_gene: TRBJ1-6; abundance: .; d_gene: .; CDR3nt: TGTGCCAGCAATCCCCCCGGCAGGAGCTCCTATAATTCATCCCTCCACTTT; CDR3aa: CASNPPGRSSYNSSLHF
v_gene: TRBV4-1; j_gene: TRBJ1-5; abundance: many; d_gene: .; CDR3nt: TGCGCCAGCAGCCAAGAAGGGAACATAAATCAGCCCCAGCATTTT; CDR3aa: CASSQEGNINQPQHF
v_gene: TRBV5-6; j_gene: TRBJ2-1; abundance: .; d_gene: .; CDR3nt: TGTGTCAGCAGCCTCCCATGGGGGGATGATGAGCAGTTCTTC; CDR3aa: CVSSLPWGDDEQFF
v_gene: TRBV6-2/TRBV6-3; j_gene: TRBJ1-5; abundance: large; d_gene: .; CDR3nt: TGTGCCAGCAGCCCCACCCAAGGGGGGTACACTCAGCCCCAGCATTTT; CDR3aa: CASSPTQGGYTQPQHF
v_gene: TRBV20-1; j_gene: TRBJ1-2; abundance: .; d_gene: .; CDR3nt: TGCAGTGATAGAGAACTAGGGGAGGGGTATGGCTACACCTTC; CDR3aa: CSDRELGEGYGYTF
v_gene: TRBV14; j_gene: TRBJ2-7; abundance: .; d_gene: .; CDR3nt: TGTGCCAGCAGGCCCTCGGGTTACTACGGGCAGTACTTC; CDR3aa: CASRPSGYYGQYF
v_gene: TRBV5-1; j_gene: TRBJ2-7; abundance: few; d_gene: .; CDR3nt: TGCGCCAGCAGCTTGGCAGGGTTACCCTACGAGCAGTACTTC; CDR3aa: CASSLAGLPYEQYF
v_gene: TRBV11-2; j_gene: TRBJ2-7; abundance: .; d_gene: .; CDR3nt: TGTGCCAGCAGCTCGGGGACGGGCCGGACCTACGGGCAGCACTTC; CDR3aa: CASSSGTGRTYGQHF
v_gene: TRBV20-1; j_gene: TRBJ2-4; abundance: many; d_gene: .; CDR3nt: TGCAGTGCTAGGGAAGACGGAGTAGCCAAAAACATTCAGTACTTC; CDR3aa: CSAREDGVAKNIQYF
v_gene: TRBV6-1; j_gene: TRBJ2-7; abundance: .; d_gene: .; CDR3nt: TGTGCCAGTAGTGAAGCCGGACAGTTCGGGTTCTACGAGCAGTACTTC; CDR3aa: CASSEAGQFGFYEQYF
v_gene: TRBV6-1; j_gene: TRBJ1-1; abundance: many; d_gene: .; CDR3nt: TGTGCCAGCAGTCCGGGACATCCTTCGTCTGAAGCTTTCTTT; CDR3aa: CASSPGHPSSEAFF
v_gene: TRBV5-4; j_gene: TRBJ1-6; abundance: .; d_gene: .; CDR3nt: TGTGCCAGCAGCTCGGCCGGGGGAAGCCGAATTTCACCCCTCCACTTT; CDR3aa: CASSSAGGSRISPLHF
v_gene: TRBV11-1; j_gene: TRBJ2-7; abundance: .; d_gene: TRBD1; CDR3nt: TGTGCTAGCAGCCTCTGGGACAGCTCCTACGAGCAGTACTTC; CDR3aa: CASSLWDSSYEQYF
v_gene: TRBV10-3; j_gene: TRBJ2-1; abundance: few; d_gene: TRBD1; CDR3nt: TGTGCCATCAGAGATGGACAGGGCGACGAGCAGTTCTTC; CDR3aa: CAIRDGQGDEQFF
v_gene: TRBV28; j_gene: TRBJ2-7; abundance: .; d_gene: .; CDR3nt: TGTGCCAGCAACACGCTTCTGAGTTACGAGCAGTACTTC; CDR3aa: CASNTLLSYEQYF
v_gene: TRBV11-2; j_gene: TRBJ2-2; abundance: .; d_gene: .; CDR3nt: TGTGCCAACAGCTTAAATCAGGGAGCCCCCCATTTT; CDR3aa: CANSLNQGAPHF
v_gene: TRBV18; j_gene: TRBJ2-6; abundance: .; d_gene: .; CDR3nt: TGTGCCAGCTCACCCCCCTCTGGGGCCAACGTCCTGACTTTC; CDR3aa: CASSPPSGANVLTF
v_gene: TRBV6-5; j_gene: TRBJ2-1; abundance: .; d_gene: .; CDR3nt: TGTGCCAGCAGTTACTCCCCGCGGGTGGGGACTGAGCAGTTCTTC; CDR3aa: CASSYSPRVGTEQFF
v_gene: TRBV5-1; j_gene: TRBJ2-7; abundance: .; d_gene: TRBD1; CDR3nt: TGCGCCAGCAGCTCGGGCTCGGACAGGGGGATCTACGAGCAGTACTTC; CDR3aa: CASSSGSDRGIYEQYF
v_gene: TRBV5-8; j_gene: TRBJ2-3; abundance: .; d_gene: .; CDR3nt: TGTGCCAGCAGCTTGGTTTTTAGCGATGGGAATACGCAGTATTTT; CDR3aa: CASSLVFSDGNTQYF
v_gene: TRBV12-3/TRBV12-4; j_gene: TRBJ1-1; abundance: many; d_gene: .; CDR3nt: TGTGCCAGCAGCTTCCAAGTGAACACTGAAGCTTTCTTT; CDR3aa: CASSFQVNTEAFF
v_gene: TRBV11-2; j_gene: TRBJ2-2; abundance: once; d_gene: .; CDR3nt: TGTGCTAACAGCAAATACTGGGACACCGGGGAGCTGTTTTTT; CDR3aa: CANSKYWDTGELFF
v_gene: TRBV28; j_gene: TRBJ1-5; abundance: .; d_gene: .; CDR3nt: TGTGCCAGCAGTCGACTTGCCAGGGTTAGCAATCGGCCCCAGCATTTT; CDR3aa: CASSRLARVSNRPQHF
v_gene: TRBV29-1; j_gene: TRBJ2-5; abundance: .; d_gene: TRBD2; CDR3nt: TGCAGCGTTGCGGTCAATATCGGGAGGGCTGTGGAGACCCATTACTTC; CDR3aa: CSVAVNIGRAVETHYF
v_gene: TRBV11-2; j_gene: TRBJ2-1; abundance: .; d_gene: TRBD2; CDR3nt: TGTGCCAGCAGATTAGTCGGCGGGAGGGCCGTCGATGAGCAGTTCTTC; CDR3aa: CASRLVGGRAVDEQFF
v_gene: TRBV11-2; j_gene: TRBJ2-5; abundance: .; d_gene: .; CDR3nt: TGTACCAGCAGTCTAAACGCAGGGGGGCCGGTCCAGTACTTC; CDR3aa: CTSSLNAGGPVQYF
v_gene: TRBV29-1; j_gene: TRBJ2-2; abundance: .; d_gene: .; CDR3nt: TGCTGCGTTTCGGACAAGGCGCACACCGGGGAGCTGATTTTT; CDR3aa: CCVSDKAHTGELIF
v_gene: TRBV14; j_gene: TRBJ2-3; abundance: .; d_gene: .; CDR3nt: TGTACTAGCAGCCAAGTCAGGGTGGATACGCAGTATTTT; CDR3aa: CTSSQVRVDTQYF
v_gene: TRBV20-1; j_gene: TRBJ2-1; abundance: .; d_gene: TRBD1; CDR3nt: TGCAGTGCGACAGGGGCAGGAGAAGCCAGCTCCTACAATGAGCAGTTCTTC; CDR3aa: CSATGAGEASSYNEQFF
v_gene: TRBV5-4; j_gene: TRBJ1-2; abundance: many; d_gene: .; CDR3nt: TGTGCCAGCAGCGGACAAAACTATGGCTACACCTTC; CDR3aa: CASSGQNYGYTF
v_gene: TRBV7-9; j_gene: TRBJ1-2; abundance: .; d_gene: .; CDR3nt: TGTGCCAGCAGCTTAGCAGGCGCTGACTATGGCTACACCTTC; CDR3aa: CASSLAGADYGYTF
v_gene: TRBV6-2/TRBV6-3; j_gene: TRBJ2-7; abundance: many; d_gene: TRBD1; CDR3nt: TGTGCCAGCAGTGGGACAGCATCCTCCTACGAGCAGTACTTC; CDR3aa: CASSGTASSYEQYF
v_gene: TRBV28; j_gene: TRBJ2-7; abundance: .; d_gene: TRBD2; CDR3nt: TGTGCCAGCAGTTTTCCTAGCGGGAGCTACGAGCAGTACTTC; CDR3aa: CASSFPSGSYEQYF
v_gene: TRBV4-3; j_gene: TRBJ2-1; abundance: once; d_gene: .; CDR3nt: TGCACTAGCAGCCAAGACGGGGGAAGACACAATGAGCACTTCTTC; CDR3aa: CTSSQDGGRHNEHFF
v_gene: TRBV29-1; j_gene: TRBJ1-2; abundance: .; d_gene: .; CDR3nt: TGCAGCGGGAGACAGGAAATGAGAGGCTACACCTTC; CDR3aa: CSGRQEMRGYTF
v_gene: TRBV5-5; j_gene: TRBJ1-6; abundance: .; d_gene: .; CDR3nt: TGTGCCAGCAGCTTCGGGGATAATAATTCACCCCTCCACTTT; CDR3aa: CASSFGDNNSPLHF
v_gene: TRBV20-1; j_gene: TRBJ1-1; abundance: .; d_gene: .; CDR3nt: TGCAGTGCTGAAATGAACACTGAAGCTTTCTTT; CDR3aa: CSAEMNTEAFF
v_gene: TRBV24-1; j_gene: TRBJ2-2; abundance: few; d_gene: TRBD2; CDR3nt: TGTGCCACCAGTGATTCGACTAGCGGGAGGGTCACCGGGGAGCTGTTTTTT; CDR3aa: CATSDSTSGRVTGELFF
v_gene: TRBV6-2/TRBV6-3; j_gene: TRBJ1-2; abundance: .; d_gene: TRBD1; CDR3nt: TGTGCTAGCAGCCGCGGACAGGGGCAGGATGGCCATACCTTC; CDR3aa: CASSRGQGQDGHTF
v_gene: TRBV30; j_gene: TRBJ2-7; abundance: .; d_gene: .; CDR3nt: TGTGCCTGGGCCACGACAGCGAGGTACGAGCAGTACTTC; CDR3aa: CAWATTARYEQYF
v_gene: TRBV11-2; j_gene: TRBJ2-7; abundance: .; d_gene: TRBD2; CDR3nt: TGTTCCAGCAGCCCATGGGCTAGCGGTTCCCACGAGCAGTACTTC; CDR3aa: CSSSPWASGSHEQYF
v_gene: TRBV10-2; j_gene: TRBJ1-3; abundance: .; d_gene: .; CDR3nt: TGCGCCAGCAGTGAGGTAGGGTACTCTGGAAACATCATATATTTT; CDR3aa: CASSEVGYSGNIIYF
v_gene: TRBV18; j_gene: TRBJ1-5; abundance: .; d_gene: .; CDR3nt: TGTGCCAGCTCACCTTCCTACGGGAGCAATCAGCCCCAGCATTTT; CDR3aa: CASSPSYGSNQPQHF
v_gene: TRBV12-3/TRBV12-4; j_gene: TRBJ2-7; abundance: .; d_gene: TRBD2; CDR3nt: TGTGACAGCAGTACAACTCGGGCTAGCGGCGCCTATGAGCAGTACTTC; CDR3aa: CDSSTTRASGAYEQYF
v_gene: TRBV12-3/TRBV12-4; j_gene: TRBJ1-1; abundance: many; d_gene: .; CDR3nt: TGTGCCAGCAGTTTTTCGTCAGGAAGGAACACTGAAGCTTTCTTT; CDR3aa: CASSFSSGRNTEAFF
v_gene: TRBV12-3/TRBV12-4; j_gene: TRBJ2-5; abundance: .; d_gene: .; CDR3nt: TGTGCCAGTAGTTTGAGTCCGCAAGAGACCGAGTACTTC; CDR3aa: CASSLSPQETEYF
v_gene: TRBV28; j_gene: TRBJ1-1; abundance: many; d_gene: .; CDR3nt: TGTGCCAGCAGTTTCGCTTACGGAATACCTGAAGCTTTCTTT; CDR3aa: CASSFAYGIPEAFF
v_gene: TRBV11-1; j_gene: TRBJ2-7; abundance: .; d_gene: .; CDR3nt: TGTGCCAGCAGCTTACCTCCGCTAGGTGAGCAGTACTTC; CDR3aa: CASSLPPLGEQYF
v_gene: TRBV11-2; j_gene: TRBJ2-7; abundance: .; d_gene: .; CDR3nt: TGTGCCAGCAGCCCTAGGGCTGGTGGTTCCTACAAGCAGTACTTC; CDR3aa: CASSPRAGGSYKQYF
v_gene: TRBV11-2; j_gene: TRBJ2-5; abundance: .; d_gene: TRBD2; CDR3nt: TGTGCCAGCAGCCATGGGGCTAGCGGGATAGAGACCCAGTACTTC; CDR3aa: CASSHGASGIETQYF
v_gene: TRBV24-1; j_gene: TRBJ2-1; abundance: many; d_gene: TRBD2; CDR3nt: TGTGCCACCAGTGACCTAACTAGCGGGCGGCAGTTCTTC; CDR3aa: CATSDLTSGRQFF